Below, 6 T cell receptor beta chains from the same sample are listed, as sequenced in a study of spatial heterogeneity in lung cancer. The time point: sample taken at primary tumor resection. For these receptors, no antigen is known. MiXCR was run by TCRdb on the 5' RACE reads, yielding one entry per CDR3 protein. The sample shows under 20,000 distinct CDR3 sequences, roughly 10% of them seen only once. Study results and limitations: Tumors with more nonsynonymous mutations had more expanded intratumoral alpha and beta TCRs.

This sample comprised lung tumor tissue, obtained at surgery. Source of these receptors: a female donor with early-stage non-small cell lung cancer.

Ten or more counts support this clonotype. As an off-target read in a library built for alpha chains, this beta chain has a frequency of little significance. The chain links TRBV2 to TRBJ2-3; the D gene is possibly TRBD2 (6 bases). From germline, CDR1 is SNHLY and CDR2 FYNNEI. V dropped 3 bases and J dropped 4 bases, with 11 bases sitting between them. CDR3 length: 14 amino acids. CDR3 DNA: TGTGCCAGCAGTGACGGGGGTAGCGCAGATACGCAGTATTTT. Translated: CASSDGGSADTQYF.

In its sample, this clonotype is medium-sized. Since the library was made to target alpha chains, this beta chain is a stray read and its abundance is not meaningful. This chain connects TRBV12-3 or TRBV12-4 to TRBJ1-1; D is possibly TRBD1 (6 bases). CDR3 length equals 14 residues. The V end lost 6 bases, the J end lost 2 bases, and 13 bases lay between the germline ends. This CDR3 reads CASSAQQGNTEAFF. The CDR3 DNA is TGTGCCAGCAGCGCCCAACAGGGTAACACTGAAGCTTTCTTT.

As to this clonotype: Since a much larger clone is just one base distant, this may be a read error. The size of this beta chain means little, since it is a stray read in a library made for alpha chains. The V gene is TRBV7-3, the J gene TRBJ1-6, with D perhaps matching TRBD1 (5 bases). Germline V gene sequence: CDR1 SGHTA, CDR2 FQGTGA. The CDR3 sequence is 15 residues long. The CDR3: CAGSLNPAGNSPLHF. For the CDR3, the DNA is TGTGCCGGCAGCTTAAATCCCGCAGGGAATTCACCCCTCCACTTT.

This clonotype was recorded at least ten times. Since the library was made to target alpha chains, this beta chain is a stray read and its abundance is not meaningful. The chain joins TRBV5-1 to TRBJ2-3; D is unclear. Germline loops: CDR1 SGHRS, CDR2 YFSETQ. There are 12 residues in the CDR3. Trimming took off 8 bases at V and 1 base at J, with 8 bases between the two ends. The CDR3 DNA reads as TGCGCCAGTGGCCCGGGCACAGATACGCAGTATTTT. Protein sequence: CASGPGTDTQYF.

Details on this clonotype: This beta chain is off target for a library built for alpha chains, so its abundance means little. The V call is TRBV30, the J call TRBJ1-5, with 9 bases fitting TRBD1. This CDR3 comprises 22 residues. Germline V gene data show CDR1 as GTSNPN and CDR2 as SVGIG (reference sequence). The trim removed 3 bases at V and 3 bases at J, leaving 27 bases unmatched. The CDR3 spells CAWRPKGDRTGDSPRPNQPQHF. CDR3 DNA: TGTGCCTGGAGGCCGAAGGGAGATAGGACAGGGGACTCCCCTCGCCCCAATCAGCCCCAGCATTTT. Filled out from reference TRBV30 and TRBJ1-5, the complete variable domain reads SQTIHQWPATLVQPVGSPLSLECTVEGTSNPNLYWYRQAAGRGLQLLFYSVGIGQISSEVPQNLSASRPQDRQFILSSKKLLLSDSGFYLCAWRPKGDRTGDSPRPNQPQHFGDGTRLSIL.

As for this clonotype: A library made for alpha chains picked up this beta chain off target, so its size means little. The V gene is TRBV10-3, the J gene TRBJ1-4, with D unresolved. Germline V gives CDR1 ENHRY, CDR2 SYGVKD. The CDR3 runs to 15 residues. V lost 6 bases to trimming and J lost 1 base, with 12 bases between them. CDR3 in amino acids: CAIREQGGTNEKLFF. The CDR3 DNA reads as TGTGCCATCAGGGAACAAGGTGGAACTAATGAAAAACTGTTTTTT.